This T cell receptor (beta chain) stems from a study of lymphopenia after photon versus proton radiotherapy. Study results and caveats: In patients who died, overall survival fell as post-nadir TCR diversity dropped more. After the lymphocyte nadir, photon-treated repertoires showed oligoclonal expansion, especially of CD8+ Temra cells. Proton therapy kept repertoires fairly stable, unlike photons, which gained effector/memory cells.

Profiling relied on immunoSEQ multiplex PCR, and the TCRdb table lists in-frame clones only, not all of them. The sample holds tens of thousands of clones, roughly four fifths seen once. Germline V lookup: CDR1 MGHDK, CDR2 SYGVNS. V lost 7 bases to trimming and J lost 7 bases, with 14 bases between them. The CDR3 is 13 residues long. Comments on this clone: The antigen is undetermined.

This specimen consisted of peripheral blood, obtained from a patient treated with proton-based radiotherapy. The chain recombines TRBV25-1 with TRBJ2-1; D is uncertain. The TCR was taken from an older woman with pancreatic cancer. The CDR3 coding sequence is TGTGCCAGCAACAACGGGCTGACAAATGAGCAGTTCTTC. Translating gives CASNNGLTNEQFF.